This TCR beta chain was documented in a study of cytomegalovirus exposure and HLA in healthy donors. The CDR3 loop spans 15 amino acids. V shed 9 bases, J shed 0 bases, and the junction held 12 bases outside the gene matches. Findings of the study overall: Data from an earlier analysis indicated that most TCR beta V segments were productive either about 90% or about 30% of the time. A later analysis, which compared TCR beta chains of equal frequency, found the HLA-associated ones more clonally expanded. The sole available immune exposure information was CMV serostatus.

In the PCR, 60 Vbeta and 13 Jbeta primers were used. Using immunoSEQ multiplex PCR, the repertoire was profiled, and TCRdb retains in-frame clones only, with some absent. This table holds some 130,000 clones, over 70% found once. As concerns this clone: Its target is unknown.

The sequence was obtained from a man aged 25-40 years in good health and CMV-seronegative. The source material was PBMCs. The rearrangement joins TRBV5-3 to TRBJ2-7; TRBD1 aligns across 7 bases. TRBV5-3 is sorted into the ORF group, with uncertain function. The chain's CDR3 is CAIKGVDRPSYEQYF. The CDR3 DNA sequence: TGTGCCATTAAGGGGGTGGACAGGCCCTCCTACGAGCAGTACTTC.